This record looks at one TCR beta chain sequence and its context. Unsorted whole blood yielded the blood RNA, and germline DNA was also extracted. The CDR3 is made up of 13 amino acids. CDR1 is MDHEN, CDR2 SYDVKM, per germline. V lost 7 bases, J lost 0 bases, and 9 bases lay in between. The template, approximately 500 ng total RNA, yielded TCR beta cDNA made with a constant-region primer. Slightly modified ARM-PCR, run as three nested multiplex PCR rounds, produced the TCR beta libraries. Each of the first two PCR rounds ran nine to ten cycles with TRBV1-TRBV30 forward and C-beta reverse primers. A single record per CDR3 protein comes from TCRdb applying MiXCR to the multiplex PCR reads. The sample has 190,000 or so distinct CDR3 sequences; around three fifths are singletons. This entry belongs to a study of tumor-infiltrating lymphocytes in primary liver carcinoma. In the study overall: Productive TCRbeta read yields ran from roughly 3.8 to 7.5 million per sample and were similar between tissues.

The source material was peripheral blood. The clonotype originates from a woman aged 55-70 years with primary liver carcinoma and hepatitis B virus infection. J is TRBJ1-1 and V is TRBV28; D is uncertain. CDR3 sequence: CASIAEMNTEAFF. The DNA of the CDR3 is TGTGCCAGCATTGCAGAAATGAACACTGAAGCTTTCTTT.